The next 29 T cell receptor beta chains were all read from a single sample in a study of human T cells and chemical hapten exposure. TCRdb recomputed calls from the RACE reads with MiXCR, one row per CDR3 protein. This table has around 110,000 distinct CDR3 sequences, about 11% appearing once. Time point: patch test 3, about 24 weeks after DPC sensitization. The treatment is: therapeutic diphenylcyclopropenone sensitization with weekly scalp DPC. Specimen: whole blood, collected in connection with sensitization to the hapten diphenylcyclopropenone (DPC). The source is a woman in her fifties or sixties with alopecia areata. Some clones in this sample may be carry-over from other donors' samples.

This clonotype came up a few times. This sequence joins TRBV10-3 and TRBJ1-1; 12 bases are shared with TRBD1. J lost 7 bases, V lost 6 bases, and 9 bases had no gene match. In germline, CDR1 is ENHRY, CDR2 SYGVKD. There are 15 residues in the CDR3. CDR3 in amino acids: CAISGGTGGRIEAFF. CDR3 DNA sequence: TGTGCCATCAGCGGGGGGACAGGGGGCCGGATTGAAGCTTTCTTT.

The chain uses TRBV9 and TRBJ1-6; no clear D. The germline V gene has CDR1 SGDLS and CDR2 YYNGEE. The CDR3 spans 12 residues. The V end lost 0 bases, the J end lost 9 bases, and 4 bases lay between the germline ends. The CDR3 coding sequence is TGTGCCAGCAGCGTAGAAGGTTCACCCCTCCACTTT. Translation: CASSVEGSPLHF.

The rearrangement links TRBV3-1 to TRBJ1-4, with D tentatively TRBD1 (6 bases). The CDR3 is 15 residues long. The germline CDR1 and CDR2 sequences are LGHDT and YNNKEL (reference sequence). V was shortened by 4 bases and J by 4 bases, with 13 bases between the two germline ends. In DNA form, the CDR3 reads TGTGCCAGCAGCCGCCGGGACACCCGTAATGAAAAACTGTTTTTT. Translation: CASSRRDTRNEKLFF.

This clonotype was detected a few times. CDR3: CASSLSVAGAGTGELFF. The CDR3 DNA reads TGTGCCAGCAGCTTATCCGTTGCGGGAGCTGGGACCGGGGAGCTGTTTTTT. The rearrangement links TRBV9 to TRBJ2-2, with 7 bases lining up with TRBD2. The CDR3 runs to 17 residues. V lost 4 bases to trimming and J lost 5 bases; unmatched junction nucleotides: 14. Per germline, CDR1 SGDLS and CDR2 YYNGEE.

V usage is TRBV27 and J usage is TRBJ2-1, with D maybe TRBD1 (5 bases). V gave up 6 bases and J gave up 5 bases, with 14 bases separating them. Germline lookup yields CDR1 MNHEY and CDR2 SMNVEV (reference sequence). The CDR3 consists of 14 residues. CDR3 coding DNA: TGTGCCAGCAGACCCCTGCAGGGTAACAATGAGCAGTTCTTC. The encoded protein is CASRPLQGNNEQFF.

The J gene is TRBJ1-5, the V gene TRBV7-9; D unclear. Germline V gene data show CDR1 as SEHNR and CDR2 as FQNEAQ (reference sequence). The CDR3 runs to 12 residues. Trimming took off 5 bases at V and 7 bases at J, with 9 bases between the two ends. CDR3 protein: CASSHEGQPQHF. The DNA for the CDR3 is TGTGCCAGCAGCCACGAGGGCCAGCCCCAGCATTTT.

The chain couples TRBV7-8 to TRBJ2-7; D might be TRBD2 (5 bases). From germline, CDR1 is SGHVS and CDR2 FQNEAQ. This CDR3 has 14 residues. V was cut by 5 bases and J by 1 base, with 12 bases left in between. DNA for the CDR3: TGTGCCAGCAGCGCCGCGGGCAGTTCCTACGAGCAGTACTTC. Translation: CASSAAGSSYEQYF.

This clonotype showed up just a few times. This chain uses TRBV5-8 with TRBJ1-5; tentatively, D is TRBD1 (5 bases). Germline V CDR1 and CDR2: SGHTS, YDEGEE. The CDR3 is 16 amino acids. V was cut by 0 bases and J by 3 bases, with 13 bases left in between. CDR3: CASSLVEGRNNQPQHF. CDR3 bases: TGTGCCAGCAGCTTGGTGGAGGGGCGGAACAATCAGCCCCAGCATTTT.

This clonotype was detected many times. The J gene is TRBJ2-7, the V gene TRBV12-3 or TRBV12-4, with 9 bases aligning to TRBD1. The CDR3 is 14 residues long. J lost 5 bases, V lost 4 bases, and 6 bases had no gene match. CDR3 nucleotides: TGTGCCAGCAGTTCGGGACAGGGTAGCCACGAGCAGTACTTC. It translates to CASSSGQGSHEQYF.

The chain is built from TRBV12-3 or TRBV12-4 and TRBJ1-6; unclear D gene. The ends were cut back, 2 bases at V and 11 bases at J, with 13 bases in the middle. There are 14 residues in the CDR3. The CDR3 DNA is TGTGCCAGCAGTTTAAATTTCCACGGGGCACCCCTCCACTTT. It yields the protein CASSLNFHGAPLHF.

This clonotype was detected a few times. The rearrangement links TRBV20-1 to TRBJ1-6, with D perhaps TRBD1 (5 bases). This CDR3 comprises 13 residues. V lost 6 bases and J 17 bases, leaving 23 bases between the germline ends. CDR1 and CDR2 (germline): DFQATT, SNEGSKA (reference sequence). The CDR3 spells CSASRDPSWGIHF. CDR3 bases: TGCAGTGCAAGCCGGGACCCGTCTTGGGGGATCCACTTT.

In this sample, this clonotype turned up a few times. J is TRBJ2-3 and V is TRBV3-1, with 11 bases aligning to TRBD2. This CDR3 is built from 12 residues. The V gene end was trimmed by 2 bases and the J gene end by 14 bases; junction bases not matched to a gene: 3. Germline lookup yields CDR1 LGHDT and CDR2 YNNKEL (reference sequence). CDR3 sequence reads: CASSQLAGGWYF. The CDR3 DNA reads TGTGCCAGCAGCCAACTAGCGGGGGGTTGGTATTTT.

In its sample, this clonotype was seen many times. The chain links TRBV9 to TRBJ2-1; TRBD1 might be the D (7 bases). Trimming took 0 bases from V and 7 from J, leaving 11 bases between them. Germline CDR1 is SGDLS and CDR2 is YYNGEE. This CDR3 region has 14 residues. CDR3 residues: CASSVGGTVNEQFF. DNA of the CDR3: TGTGCCAGCAGCGTAGGCGGGACAGTAAATGAGCAGTTCTTC.

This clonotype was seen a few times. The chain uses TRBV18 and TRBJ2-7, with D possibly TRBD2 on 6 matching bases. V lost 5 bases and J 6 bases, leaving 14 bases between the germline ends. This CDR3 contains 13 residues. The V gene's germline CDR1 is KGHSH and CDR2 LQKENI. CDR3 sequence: CASSAKVGGEQYF. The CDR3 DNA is TGTGCCAGCTCAGCCAAGGTGGGGGGCGAGCAGTACTTC.

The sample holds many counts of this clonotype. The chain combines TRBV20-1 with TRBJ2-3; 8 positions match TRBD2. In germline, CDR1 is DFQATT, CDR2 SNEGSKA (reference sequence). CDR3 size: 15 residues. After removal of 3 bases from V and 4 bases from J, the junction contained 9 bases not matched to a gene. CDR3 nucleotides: TGCAGTGCTAGCGTTCCAGCGGGAGAACCAGATACGCAGTATTTT. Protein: CSASVPAGEPDTQYF.

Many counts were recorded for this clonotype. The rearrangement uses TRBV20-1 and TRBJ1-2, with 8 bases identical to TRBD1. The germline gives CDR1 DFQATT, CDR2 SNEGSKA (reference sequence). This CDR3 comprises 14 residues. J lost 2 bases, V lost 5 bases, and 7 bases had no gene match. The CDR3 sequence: CSAPDRDGNYGYTF. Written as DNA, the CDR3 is TGCAGTGCTCCGGACAGGGACGGGAACTATGGCTACACCTTC.

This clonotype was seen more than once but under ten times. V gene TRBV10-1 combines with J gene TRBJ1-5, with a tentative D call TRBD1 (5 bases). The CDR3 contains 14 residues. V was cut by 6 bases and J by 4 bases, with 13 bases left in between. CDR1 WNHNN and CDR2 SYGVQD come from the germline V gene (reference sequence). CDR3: CASSLMGVNQPQHF. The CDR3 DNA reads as TGCGCCAGCAGCCTCATGGGGGTTAATCAGCCCCAGCATTTT.

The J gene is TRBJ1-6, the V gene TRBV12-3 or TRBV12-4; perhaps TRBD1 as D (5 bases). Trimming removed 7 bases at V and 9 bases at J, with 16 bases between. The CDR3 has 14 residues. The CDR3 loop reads CASTLGGDSSPLHF. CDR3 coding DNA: TGTGCCAGCACCCTGGGAGGGGATAGTTCACCCCTCCACTTT.

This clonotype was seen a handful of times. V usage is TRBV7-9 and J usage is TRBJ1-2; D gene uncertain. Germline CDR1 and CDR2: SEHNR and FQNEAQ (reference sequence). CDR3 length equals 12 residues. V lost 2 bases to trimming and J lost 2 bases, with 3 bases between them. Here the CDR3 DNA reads TGTGCCAGCAGCTTACCCAACTATGGCTACACCTTC. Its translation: CASSLPNYGYTF.

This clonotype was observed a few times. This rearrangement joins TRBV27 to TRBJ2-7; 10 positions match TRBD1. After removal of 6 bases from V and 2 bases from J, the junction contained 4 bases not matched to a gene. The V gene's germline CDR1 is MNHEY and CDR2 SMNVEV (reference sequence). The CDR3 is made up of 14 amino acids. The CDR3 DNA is TGTGCCAGCAGAACCGGGACAGGGGCCTACGAGCAGTACTTC. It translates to CASRTGTGAYEQYF.

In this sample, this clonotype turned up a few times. CDR3 loop: CASSQQGSNQPQHF. DNA of the CDR3: TGTGCCAGCAGCCAACAGGGGAGCAATCAGCCCCAGCATTTT. V gene TRBV6-5 combines with J gene TRBJ1-5; 7 bases are shared with TRBD1. With V trimmed by 6 bases and J by 1 base, 3 bases remained unmatched. The CDR3 has 14 amino acids. Germline V lookup: CDR1 MNHEY, CDR2 SVGAGI.

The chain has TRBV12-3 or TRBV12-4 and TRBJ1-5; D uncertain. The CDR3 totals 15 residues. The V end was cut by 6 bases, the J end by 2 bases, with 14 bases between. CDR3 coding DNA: TGTGCCAGCAGCCTAGGGCGAAATGGCAATCAGCCCCAGCATTTT. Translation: CASSLGRNGNQPQHF.

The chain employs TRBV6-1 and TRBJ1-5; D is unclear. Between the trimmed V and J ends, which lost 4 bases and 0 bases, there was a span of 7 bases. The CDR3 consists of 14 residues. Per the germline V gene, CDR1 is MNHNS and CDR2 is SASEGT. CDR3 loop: CASSVMSSNQPQHF. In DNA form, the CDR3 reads TGTGCCAGCAGTGTAATGAGTAGCAATCAGCCCCAGCATTTT.

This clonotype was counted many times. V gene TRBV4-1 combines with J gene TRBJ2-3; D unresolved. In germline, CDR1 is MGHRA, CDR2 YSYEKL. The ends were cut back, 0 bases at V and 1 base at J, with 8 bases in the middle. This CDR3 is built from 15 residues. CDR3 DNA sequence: TGCGCCAGCAGCCAAGAGGTCCAGCGCACAGATACGCAGTATTTT. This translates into CASSQEVQRTDTQYF.

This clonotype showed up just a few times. The CDR3 sequence is CASSVGASGTMADTQYF. Here the CDR3 DNA reads TGTGCCAGCAGCGTAGGGGCTAGCGGGACTATGGCAGATACGCAGTATTTT. This rearrangement joins TRBV9 to TRBJ2-3; 9 bases are a match to TRBD2. CDR3 length: 17 amino acids. Trimming took 0 bases from V and 4 from J; bases not matched to a gene: 9. Germline V gene data show CDR1 as SGDLS and CDR2 as YYNGEE.

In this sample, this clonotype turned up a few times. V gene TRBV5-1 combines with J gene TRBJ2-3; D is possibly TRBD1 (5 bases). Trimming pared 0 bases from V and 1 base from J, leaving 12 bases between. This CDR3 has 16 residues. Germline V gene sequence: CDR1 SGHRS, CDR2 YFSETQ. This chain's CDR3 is CASSLEGVRGTDTQYF. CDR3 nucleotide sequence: TGCGCCAGCAGCTTGGAGGGCGTCAGGGGCACAGATACGCAGTATTTT.

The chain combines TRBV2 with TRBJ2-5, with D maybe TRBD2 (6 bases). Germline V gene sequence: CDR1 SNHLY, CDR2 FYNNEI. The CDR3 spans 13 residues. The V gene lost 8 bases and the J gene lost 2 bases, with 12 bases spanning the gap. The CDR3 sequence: CASARDLQETQYF. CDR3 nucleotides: TGTGCCAGCGCTAGGGACTTGCAAGAGACCCAGTACTTC.

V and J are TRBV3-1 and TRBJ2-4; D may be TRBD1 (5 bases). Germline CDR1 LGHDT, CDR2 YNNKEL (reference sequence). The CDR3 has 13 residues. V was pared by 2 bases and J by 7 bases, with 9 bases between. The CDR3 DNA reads TGTGCCAGCAGCCAATCCCGACAGAACATTCAGTACTTC. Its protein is CASSQSRQNIQYF.

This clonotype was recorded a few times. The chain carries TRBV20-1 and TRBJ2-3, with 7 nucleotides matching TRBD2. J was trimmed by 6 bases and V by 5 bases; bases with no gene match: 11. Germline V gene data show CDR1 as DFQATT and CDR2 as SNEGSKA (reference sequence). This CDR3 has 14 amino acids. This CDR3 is CSASGGALGDTQYF. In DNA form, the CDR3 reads TGCAGTGCTTCGGGAGGCGCGTTGGGGGATACGCAGTATTTT.